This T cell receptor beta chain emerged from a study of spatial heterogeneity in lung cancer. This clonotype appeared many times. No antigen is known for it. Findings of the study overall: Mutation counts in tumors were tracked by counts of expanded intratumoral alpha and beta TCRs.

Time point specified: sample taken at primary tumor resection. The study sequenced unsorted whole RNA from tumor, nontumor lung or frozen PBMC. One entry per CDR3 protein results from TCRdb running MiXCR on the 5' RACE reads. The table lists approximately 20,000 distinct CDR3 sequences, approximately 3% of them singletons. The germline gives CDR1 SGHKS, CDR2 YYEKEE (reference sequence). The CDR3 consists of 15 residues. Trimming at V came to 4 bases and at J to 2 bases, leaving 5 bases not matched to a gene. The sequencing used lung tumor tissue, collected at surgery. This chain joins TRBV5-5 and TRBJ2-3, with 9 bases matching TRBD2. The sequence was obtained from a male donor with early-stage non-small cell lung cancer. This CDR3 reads CASSLTSGNTDTQYF. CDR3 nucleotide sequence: TGTGCCAGCAGCCTGACTAGCGGAAACACAGATACGCAGTATTTT.